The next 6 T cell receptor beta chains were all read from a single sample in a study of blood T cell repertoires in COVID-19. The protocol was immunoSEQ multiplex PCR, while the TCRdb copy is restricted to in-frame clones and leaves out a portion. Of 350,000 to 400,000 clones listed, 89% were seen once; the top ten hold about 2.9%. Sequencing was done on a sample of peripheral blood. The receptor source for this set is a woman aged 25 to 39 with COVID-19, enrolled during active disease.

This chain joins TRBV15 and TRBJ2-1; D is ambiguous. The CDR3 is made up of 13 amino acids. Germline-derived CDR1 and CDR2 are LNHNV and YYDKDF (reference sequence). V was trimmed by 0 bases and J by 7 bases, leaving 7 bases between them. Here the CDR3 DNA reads TGTGCCACCAGCAGAGATTACGGTAATGAGCAGTTCTTC. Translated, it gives CATSRDYGNEQFF.

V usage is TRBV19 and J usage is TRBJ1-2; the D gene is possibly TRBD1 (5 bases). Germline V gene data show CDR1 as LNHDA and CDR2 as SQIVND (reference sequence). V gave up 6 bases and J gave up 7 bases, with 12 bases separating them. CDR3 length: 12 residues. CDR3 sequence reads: CASSSGFRGYTF. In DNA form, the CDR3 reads TGTGCCAGTAGCTCAGGGTTTCGTGGCTACACCTTC.

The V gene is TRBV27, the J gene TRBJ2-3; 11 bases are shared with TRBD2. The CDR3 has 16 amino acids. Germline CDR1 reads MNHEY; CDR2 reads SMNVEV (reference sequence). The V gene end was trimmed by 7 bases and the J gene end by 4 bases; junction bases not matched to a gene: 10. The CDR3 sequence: CASTQPGTSGSDTQYF. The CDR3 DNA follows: TGTGCCAGCACCCAGCCCGGGACTAGCGGATCAGATACGCAGTATTTT.

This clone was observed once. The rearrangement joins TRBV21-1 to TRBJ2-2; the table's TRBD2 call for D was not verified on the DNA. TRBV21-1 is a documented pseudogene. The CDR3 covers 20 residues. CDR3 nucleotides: TGTGCCAGCAGCAAAGCCCGGACTAGCGGGAGGCTTCCGAACACCGGGGAGCTGTTTTTT. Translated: CASSKARTSGRLPNTGELFF.

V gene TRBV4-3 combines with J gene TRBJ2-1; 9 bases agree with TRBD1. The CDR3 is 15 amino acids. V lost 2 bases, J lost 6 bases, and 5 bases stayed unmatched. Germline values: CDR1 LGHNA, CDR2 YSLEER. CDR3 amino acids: CASSQPGQGFNEQFF. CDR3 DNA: TGCGCCAGCAGCCAACCGGGACAGGGATTCAATGAGCAGTTCTTC.

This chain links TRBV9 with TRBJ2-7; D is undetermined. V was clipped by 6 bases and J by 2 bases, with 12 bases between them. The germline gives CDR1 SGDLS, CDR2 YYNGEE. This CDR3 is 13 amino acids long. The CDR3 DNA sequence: TGTGCCAGCAACTCAGGCACCCCCTACGAGCAGTACGTC. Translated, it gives CASNSGTPYEQYV.